These 9 T cell receptor beta chains were sequenced from one sample in a study of cytomegalovirus exposure and HLA in healthy donors. PCR used 60 Vbeta primers and 13 Jbeta primers. The table came from immunoSEQ multiplex PCR; TCRdb's copy has only in-frame clones and leaves some out. In the table there are approximately 110,000 clones, roughly 70% of which are singletons. The sample was PBMCs. These receptors were taken from a middle-aged man in good health and CMV-seropositive.

J is TRBJ2-2 and V is TRBV18; the match to TRBD2 covers 12 bases. With 5 bases clipped from V and 6 bases from J, the junction kept 4 bases outside the gene matches. This CDR3 region has 15 residues. Germline CDR1 is KGHSH and CDR2 is LQKENI. CDR3 in amino acids: CASSGLAGSAGELFF. Written as DNA, the CDR3 is TGTGCCAGCTCAGGACTAGCGGGATCAGCCGGGGAGCTGTTTTTT. The full variable domain, with the rest looked up from reference TRBV18 and TRBJ2-2, is NAGVMQNPRHLVRRRGQEARLRCSPMKGHSHVYWYRQLPEEGLKFMVYLQKENIIDESGMPKERFSAEFPKEGPSILRIQQVVRGDSAAYFCASSGLAGSAGELFFGEGSRLTVL.

The chain joins TRBV6-5 to TRBJ2-4; 7 bases match TRBD1. Germline trimming cut 5 bases from V and 7 bases from J; bases unmatched to any gene: 8. The CDR3 is 14 amino acids. From germline, CDR1 is MNHEY and CDR2 SVGAGI. The CDR3 protein is CASSNTGAVNIQYF. Here the CDR3 DNA reads TGTGCCAGCAGTAATACAGGGGCGGTGAACATTCAGTACTTC.

The chain combines TRBV4-3 with TRBJ2-7, with no clear D. The V gene lost 1 base and the J gene lost 12 bases, with 22 bases spanning the gap. CDR3 size: 15 residues. Germline V gives CDR1 LGHNA, CDR2 YSLEER. CDR3 loop: CASSQVFPTDPRLYF. The CDR3, as DNA: TGCGCCAGCAGCCAAGTGTTTCCGACTGACCCACGTCTGTACTTC.

This chain joins TRBV5-4 and TRBJ2-4, with a possible D match to TRBD1 (5 bases). This CDR3 region has 15 residues. Trimming removed 0 bases from V and 3 bases from J, with 10 bases in between. CDR1 is SGHNT, CDR2 YYREEE, per germline (reference sequence). Here the CDR3 reads CASSLGATDKNIQYF. CDR3 sequence (DNA): TGTGCCAGCAGCTTGGGAGCGACAGACAAAAACATTCAGTACTTC.

The chain links TRBV4-3 to TRBJ2-2; 10 nucleotides agree with TRBD1. Germline-derived CDR1 and CDR2 are LGHNA and YSLEER. CDR3 length equals 16 residues. V lost 5 bases, J lost 7 bases, and 10 bases stayed unmatched. The CDR3 DNA reads TGCGCCAGCAGCAATACCGGGACAGGGGTCCTCGGGGAGCTGTTTTTT. It encodes CASSNTGTGVLGELFF.

The rearrangement links TRBV4-1 to TRBJ2-5; 9 bases line up with TRBD2. J lost 1 base, V lost 1 base, and 4 bases had no gene match. CDR1 is MGHRA, CDR2 YSYEKL, per germline. This CDR3 is built from 16 residues. The CDR3 DNA reads TGCGCCAGCAGCCAAGCCCCTAGCGGGATCCAAGAGACCCAGTACTTC. Its protein product is CASSQAPSGIQETQYF.

The chain carries TRBV10-3 and TRBJ2-1, with 9 bases matching TRBD2. V was clipped by 3 bases and J by 10 bases; unmatched bases: 4. CDR1 ENHRY and CDR2 SYGVKD come from the germline V gene. The length of the CDR3 is 13 residues. CDR3 loop: CAISDIAGVEQFF. The CDR3 DNA is TGTGCCATCAGTGACATAGCGGGAGTGGAGCAGTTCTTC.

The rearrangement uses TRBV2 and TRBJ2-7; 9 bases align to TRBD2. V shed 5 bases, J shed 3 bases, and the junction held 8 bases outside the gene matches. The CDR3 contains 15 residues. Germline-derived CDR1 and CDR2 are SNHLY and FYNNEI. CDR3 region: CASSLAGVTFYEQYV. The DNA for the CDR3 is TGTGCCAGCAGTTTAGCGGGAGTAACTTTCTACGAGCAGTACGTC.

This clone was counted only a few times. The CDR3, as DNA: TGTGCTAGTGGTCTCAACCGGGACAGCGGCTCTGGAAACACCATATATTTT. Translating gives CASGLNRDSGSGNTIYF. V usage is TRBV12-5 and J usage is TRBJ1-3; 7 bases are shared with TRBD1. This CDR3 has 17 residues. Germline V gene lookup returns CDR1 LGHNT and CDR2 FRNRAP. Trimming cost V 5 bases and J 0 bases; bases outside gene matches: 10.